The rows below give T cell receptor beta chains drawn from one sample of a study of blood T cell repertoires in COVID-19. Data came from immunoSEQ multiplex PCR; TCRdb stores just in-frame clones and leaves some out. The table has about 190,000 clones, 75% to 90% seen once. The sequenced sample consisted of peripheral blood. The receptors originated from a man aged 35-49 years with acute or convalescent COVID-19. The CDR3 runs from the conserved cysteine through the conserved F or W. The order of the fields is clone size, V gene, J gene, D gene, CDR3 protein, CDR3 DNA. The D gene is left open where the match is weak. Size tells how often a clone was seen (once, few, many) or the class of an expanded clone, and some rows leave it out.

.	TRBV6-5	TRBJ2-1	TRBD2	CASKPLAGWDNEQFF	TGTGCCAGCAAACCACTAGCGGGGTGGGACAATGAGCAGTTCTTC
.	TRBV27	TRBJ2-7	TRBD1	CASRPQGVGYEQYF	TGTGCCAGCAGACCTCAGGGGGTAGGCTACGAGCAGTACTTC
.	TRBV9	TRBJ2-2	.	CASSARGQNTGELFF	TGTGCCAGCAGCGCCCGGGGACAGAACACCGGGGAGCTGTTTTTT
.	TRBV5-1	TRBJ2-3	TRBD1	CASSPGQGTDTQYF	TGCGCCAGCAGTCCTGGACAGGGCACAGATACGCAGTATTTT
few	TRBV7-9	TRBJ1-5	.	CASSGGENQPQHF	TGTGCCAGCAGCGGCGGGGAGAATCAGCCCCAGCATTTT
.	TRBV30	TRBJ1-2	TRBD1	CAWSPDPRWTGNNYGYTF	TGTGCCTGGAGTCCAGACCCCAGATGGACAGGCAATAATTATGGCTACACCTTC
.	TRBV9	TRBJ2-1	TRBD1	CASSARDSHNEQFF	TGTGCCAGCAGCGCCCGGGACAGTCACAATGAGCAGTTCTTC
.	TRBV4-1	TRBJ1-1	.	CASSHGDGTEAFF	TGCGCCAGCAGCCACGGAGACGGCACTGAAGCTTTCTTT
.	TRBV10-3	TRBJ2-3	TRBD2	CAISEGLAGVVTDTQYF	TGTGCCATCAGTGAGGGACTAGCGGGAGTAGTCACAGATACGCAGTATTTT
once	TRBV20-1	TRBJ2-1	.	CSASGSSHFYNEQFF	TGCAGTGCTAGTGGCTCGTCTCACTTCTACAATGAGCAGTTCTTC
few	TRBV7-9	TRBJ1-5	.	CASSGEEGNQPQHF	TGTGCCAGCAGCGGGGAGGAGGGCAATCAGCCCCAGCATTTT